The 19 T cell receptor beta chains below were found in one sample sequenced in a study of blood T cell repertoires in COVID-19. Method: immunoSEQ multiplex PCR; TCRdb's copy keeps in-frame clones and lacks some. The sample carries 85,000 to 110,000 clones, less than 90% recorded once. The sample was peripheral blood. Receptor source: a human donor in a cohort sampled during active COVID-19.

The CDR3 bases are TGTGCCAGCAGCTTGGGACATAGCACAGATACGCAGTATTTT. Protein: CASSLGHSTDTQYF. J is TRBJ2-3 and V is TRBV7-3; D might be TRBD1 (6 bases). V lost 3 bases to trimming and J lost 0 bases, with 7 bases between them. This CDR3 has 14 amino acids. The V gene's germline CDR1 is SGHTA and CDR2 FQGTGA. Using reference TRBV7-3 and TRBJ2-3 for the parts outside the CDR3, the full variable domain is GAGVSQTPSNKVTEKGKYVELRCDPISGHTALYWYRQSLGQGPEFLIYFQGTGAADDSGLPNDRFFAVRPEGSVSTLKIQRTERGDSAVYLCASSLGHSTDTQYFGPGTRLTVL.

This clone appeared once. The J gene is TRBJ2-2, the V gene TRBV10-3; 8 nucleotides match TRBD1. The V and J ends lost 3 bases and 4 bases, in that order; junction bases with no gene match: 4. The germline gives CDR1 ENHRY, CDR2 SYGVKD. This CDR3 is 15 amino acids long. The CDR3 region has the DNA TGTGCCATCAGTGACGGGACAGGTGGCACCGGGGAGCTGTTTTTT. Its protein product is CAISDGTGGTGELFF.

This chain joins TRBV4-1 and TRBJ1-4, with TRBD1 identical over 8 bases. CDR1 and CDR2 (germline): MGHRA, YSYEKL. The CDR3 consists of 16 residues. The ends lost 2 bases at V and 4 bases at J; junction bases unmatched: 6. CDR3 nucleotides: TGCGCCAGCAGCCAACCAGGACAGGGCCTTAATGAAAAACTGTTTTTT. The encoded protein is CASSQPGQGLNEKLFF.

V gene TRBV3-1 (or the pseudogene TRBV3-2) combines with J gene TRBJ2-1; 8 bases fit TRBD1. The CDR3 spans 16 residues. The V gene end was trimmed by 0 bases and the J gene end by 9 bases; junction bases not matched to a gene: 10. CDR1 LGHDT and CDR2 YNNKEL come from the germline V gene (reference sequence). CDR3 residues: CASSQDPRGPKSEQFF. CDR3 in DNA: TGTGCCAGCAGCCAAGATCCCAGGGGGCCCAAGTCTGAGCAGTTCTTC.

The chain recombines TRBV3-1 (or the pseudogene TRBV3-2) with TRBJ2-2; the match to TRBD2 covers 11 bases. Looked up from germline, CDR1 is LGHDT and CDR2 is YNNKEL (reference sequence). After removal of 4 bases from V and 4 bases from J, the junction contained 8 bases not matched to a gene. This CDR3 has 17 amino acids. CDR3 protein: CASSRTSGSTGTGELFF. CDR3 in DNA: TGTGCCAGCAGCCGGACTAGCGGGTCTACCGGCACCGGGGAGCTGTTTTTT.

The sample holds one count of this clone. The chain has TRBV12-3 or TRBV12-4 and TRBJ2-5; a possible D gene is TRBD1 (6 bases). The CDR3 sequence is 11 residues long. The germline V and J ends were trimmed by 6 bases and 4 bases, with 6 bases remaining between them. CDR3 amino acids: CASSRGETQYF. The CDR3 region has the DNA TGTGCCAGCAGCAGGGGAGAGACCCAGTACTTC.

V and J are TRBV3-1 (or the pseudogene TRBV3-2) and TRBJ2-7; TRBD1 might be the D (6 bases). In germline, CDR1 is LGHDT, CDR2 YNNKEL (reference sequence). The CDR3 covers 14 residues. The V end was cut by 0 bases, the J end by 6 bases, with 12 bases between. The CDR3 DNA reads as TGTGCCAGCAGCCAAGATGGCAGGGGTTTCGAGCAGTACTTC. Translating it yields CASSQDGRGFEQYF.

The chain couples TRBV30 to TRBJ2-7, with 10 bases lining up with TRBD1. Trimming removed 1 base from V and 7 bases from J; junction bases left unmatched: 4. CDR3 size: 13 residues. Germline CDR1 GTSNPN, CDR2 SVGIG (reference sequence). The CDR3 reads CAWSGQGAREQYF. For the CDR3, the DNA is TGTGCCTGGAGTGGACAGGGGGCGAGGGAGCAGTACTTC.

The genes are TRBV7-3 and TRBJ2-3, with D tentatively TRBD2 (6 bases). V lost 5 bases and J lost 4, with 19 bases in between. Germline CDR1 SGHTA, CDR2 FQGTGA. CDR3 size: 16 residues. The CDR3 loop reads CASSQSGGRNSDTQYF. CDR3 nucleotide sequence: TGTGCCAGCAGCCAGTCGGGTGGGAGGAACTCAGATACGCAGTATTTT.

V gene TRBV27 combines with J gene TRBJ2-1; TRBD2 matches 11 bases. The CDR3 covers 16 residues. After removal of 4 bases from V and 5 bases from J, the junction contained 7 bases not matched to a gene. Germline CDR1 is MNHEY and CDR2 is SMNVEV (reference sequence). Here the CDR3 DNA reads TGTGCCAGCAGTTGGACTAGCGGGCGCCCTAACAATGAGCAGTTCTTC. It codes for CASSWTSGRPNNEQFF.

This chain links TRBV7-9 with TRBJ1-2, with TRBD1 identical over 8 bases. There are 15 residues in the CDR3. Germline loops: CDR1 SEHNR, CDR2 FQNEAQ (reference sequence). With 5 bases clipped from V and 4 bases from J, the junction kept 9 bases outside the gene matches. Written as DNA, the CDR3 is TGTGCCAGCAGCGCAGGACAGGGACTACCCTATGGCTACACCTTC. Protein product: CASSAGQGLPYGYTF.

The chain couples TRBV6-6 to TRBJ2-2, with TRBD1 matching 8 bases. Germline CDR1 is MNHNY and CDR2 is SVGAGI (reference sequence). J gave up 4 bases and V 7 bases, and 5 bases lay outside the gene matches. This CDR3 contains 14 residues. The CDR3 reads CASNDRGSTGELFF. The CDR3 nucleotides read TGTGCCAGCAACGACAGGGGATCCACCGGGGAGCTGTTTTTT.

This clone was observed a handful of times. This chain uses TRBV20-1 with TRBJ2-1, with 8 nucleotides matching TRBD2. The V gene end was trimmed by 3 bases and the J gene end by 3 bases; junction bases not matched to a gene: 7. This CDR3 is built from 15 residues. Per germline, CDR1 DFQATT and CDR2 SNEGSKA (reference sequence). The CDR3 loop reads CSASISSGYYNEQFF. DNA for the CDR3: TGCAGTGCTAGTATATCTAGCGGGTACTACAATGAGCAGTTCTTC.

The rearrangement links TRBV28 to TRBJ1-4; 7 positions match TRBD1. The length of the CDR3 is 15 residues. Per the germline V gene, CDR1 is MDHEN and CDR2 is SYDVKM. Trimming at V came to 1 base and at J to 5 bases, leaving 4 bases not matched to a gene. CDR3 residues: CASSLSGGPNEKLFF. The CDR3 region has the DNA TGTGCCAGCAGTTTATCAGGGGGGCCGAATGAAAAACTGTTTTTT.

In its sample, this clone was seen once. The chain joins TRBV7-6 to TRBJ2-1; 13 nucleotides line up with TRBD2. J gave up 1 base and V 1 base, and 10 bases lay outside the gene matches. CDR1 and CDR2 from the germline V gene are SGHVS and FNYEAQ. This CDR3 is 20 amino acids long. Here the CDR3 DNA reads TGTGCCAGCAGCTTAGAGTGGACTAGCGGGGGCCGAAGGTCCTACAATGAGCAGTTCTTC. It translates to CASSLEWTSGGRRSYNEQFF.

The count of this clone is one. The chain links TRBV18 to TRBJ2-7; a possible D gene is TRBD2 (5 bases). The CDR3 is made up of 18 amino acids. V shed 3 bases and J shed 2 bases, with 23 bases lying between them. The germline CDR1 and CDR2 sequences are KGHSH and LQKENI. CDR3 amino acids: CASSPRTQEAASTYEQYF. In nucleotides, the CDR3 is TGTGCCAGCTCACCCCGGACCCAAGAAGCGGCTTCCACCTACGAGCAGTACTTC. The variable domain in full, with the rest retrieved from reference TRBV18 and TRBJ2-7, is NAGVMQNPRHLVRRRGQEARLRCSPMKGHSHVYWYRQLPEEGLKFMVYLQKENIIDESGMPKERFSAEFPKEGPSILRIQQVVRGDSAAYFCASSPRTQEAASTYEQYFGPGTRLTVT.

The chain is built from TRBV5-1 and TRBJ2-1; 9 nucleotides line up with TRBD2. Trimming at V came to 0 bases and at J to 9 bases, leaving 10 bases not matched to a gene. The CDR3 runs 16 residues. Per germline, CDR1 SGHRS and CDR2 YFSETQ. CDR3 nucleotide sequence: TGCGCCAGCAGCTTGGCCGGCCTAGCGGGAATGGGTGAGCAGTTCTTC. Translated, it gives CASSLAGLAGMGEQFF.

The genes are TRBV5-1 and TRBJ2-7; 9 nucleotides align to TRBD1. The CDR3 spans 13 residues. Germline V lookup: CDR1 SGHRS, CDR2 YFSETQ. Trimming removed 3 bases from V and 4 bases from J; junction bases left unmatched: 2. In nucleotides, the CDR3 is TGCGCCAGCAGCTCCGGGACAGGGTACGAGCAGTACTTC. It specifies CASSSGTGYEQYF.

This clone was counted once. The chain carries TRBV18 and TRBJ2-7; D call uncertain. The CDR3 extends over 16 amino acids. Germline V CDR1 and CDR2: KGHSH, LQKENI. The V and J ends lost 0 bases and 3 bases respectively, with 15 bases between them. The CDR3 protein is CASSPPGRVHLYEQYF. As DNA, the CDR3 is TGTGCCAGCTCACCACCGGGTCGGGTCCACCTCTACGAGCAGTACTTC.